This TCR beta chain is from a study of T cell responses to AZD1222 COVID-19 vaccine. The study's findings and limits: Donors, mostly white British, included more females; clonal diversity was possibly underestimated. Unmutated regions of variants are reportedly targeted by nearly half of spike-specific TCRs. Dominant at 160-218 and 743-854, vaccine-associated CD4 TCRs also spanned spike.

As for this clone: Its antigen is not known.

This CDR3 is 13 amino acids long. The V and J ends lost 5 bases and 0 bases respectively, with 10 bases between them. Germline CDR1 and CDR2: SQVTM and ANQGSEA. Sequencing was performed with immunoSEQ multiplex PCR; in TCRdb, only in-frame clones are kept and a portion is missing. The sample carries approximately 150,000 clones, roughly 93% recorded once. The chain combines TRBV29-1 with TRBJ1-1; tentatively, D is TRBD1 (5 bases). The clonotype originates from an adult in good health. This sample comprised peripheral blood, obtained on day 0 of MenACWY control vaccination. The CDR3 region is CSVMGRLNTEAFF. The CDR3 DNA reads TGCAGCGTTATGGGACGTTTGAACACTGAAGCTTTCTTT.